The sequence of this T cell receptor (beta chain) was determined in a study of blood T cell repertoires in COVID-19. Study context: The United States, Italy and Spain supplied acute and convalescent COVID-19 samples. From T cells, B-cell-depleted T cells, or PBMCs came the material, which was cDNA or gDNA.

The V gene's germline CDR1 is LNHDA and CDR2 SQIVND (reference sequence). The CDR3 consists of 14 residues. Trimming at V came to 3 bases and at J to 6 bases, leaving 6 bases not matched to a gene. Authors' data handling: Estimation of nucleated cell counts was performed using reference gene primer amplification. The data were produced by immunoSEQ multiplex PCR, yet TCRdb's version contains in-frame clones alone and is incomplete. D and trimming come from the DNA, and the V and J calls and clone size come from that table. The table includes 45,000 to 65,000 clones, 90% to 95% detected once. The material sequenced was peripheral blood. The rearrangement joins TRBV19 to TRBJ1-2, with TRBD1 matching over 8 bases. This clonotype was sampled from an elderly woman with acute or convalescent COVID-19. DNA of the CDR3: TGTGCCAGTAGTATTGGCAGGGGGCCGAATGGCTACACCTTC. The encoded protein is CASSIGRGPNGYTF.